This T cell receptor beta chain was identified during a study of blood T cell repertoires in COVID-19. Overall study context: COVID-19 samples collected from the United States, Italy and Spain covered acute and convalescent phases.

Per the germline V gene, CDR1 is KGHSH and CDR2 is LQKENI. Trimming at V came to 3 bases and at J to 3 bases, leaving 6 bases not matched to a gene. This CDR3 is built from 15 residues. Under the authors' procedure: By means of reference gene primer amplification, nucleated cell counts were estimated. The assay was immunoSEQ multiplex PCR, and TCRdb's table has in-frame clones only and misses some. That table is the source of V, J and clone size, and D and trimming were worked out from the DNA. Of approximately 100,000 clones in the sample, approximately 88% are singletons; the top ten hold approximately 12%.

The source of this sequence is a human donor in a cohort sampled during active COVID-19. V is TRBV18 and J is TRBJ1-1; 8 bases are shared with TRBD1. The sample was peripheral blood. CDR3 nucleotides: TGTGCCAGCTCACCGCAGACAGGGGTGGACACTGAAGCTTTCTTT. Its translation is CASSPQTGVDTEAFF.